This T cell receptor beta chain was recorded in a study of T-cell memory formation after mild COVID-19. The V gene lost 2 bases and the J gene lost 3 bases, with 13 bases spanning the gap. Germline V CDR1 and CDR2: LGHNA, YNFKEQ. This CDR3 contains 16 residues. Notes on the study in general: Some responding clones appeared in pre-infection memory, suggesting cross-reactive memory joined.

As concerns this clonotype: The target antigen is unknown.

Constant-segment-primed 5'RACE gave TCR alpha and TCR beta cDNA libraries with sample barcodes and UMIs. TCRdb called the 5' RACE reads again in MiXCR, with one record for every CDR3 protein. This sample yields roughly 580,000 distinct CDR3 sequences, of which roughly 18% are seen a single time; around 12% belongs to the top ten. This receptor was taken from an adult woman who had mild COVID-19 (a few samples of this study predate the infection). Cell type and time point are not known. The rearrangement joins TRBV4-2 to TRBJ2-2; D is perhaps TRBD1 (6 bases). What was sequenced was PBMCs or a T cell subset sorted from them (not recorded which). The chain's CDR3 is CASSQITGFDTGELFF. The CDR3 DNA reads TGTGCCAGCAGCCAAATAACAGGGTTCGACACCGGGGAGCTGTTTTTT.